This TCR beta chain comes out of a study of somatic mutations in cytotoxic T cells in rheumatoid arthritis. Study summary: Selected populations of V beta antibody-stained T cells underwent flow sorting at nearly 100% purity; these encompassed V beta1+ cells subjected to TCRB sequencing.

This CDR3 has 14 residues. The J segment lost 4 bases and the V segment lost 11 bases, leaving 11 bases of the junction unmatched. In germline, CDR1 is MDHEN, CDR2 SYDVKM. The method was immunoSEQ multiplex PCR; TCRdb's version includes in-frame clones alone and lacks a portion of them. The data contain approximately 10,000 clones, 81% of them singletons. Isolation of CD4+ and CD8+ cells used positive magnetic bead selection, with purity checked by flow cytometry. This clone was seen only a few times. The V gene is TRBV28, the J gene TRBJ1-5, with 7 bases aligning to TRBD1. The sequencing sample was made of CD8+ T cells sorted from blood. The source of this sequence is a woman in her forties or fifties in good health. For the CDR3, the DNA is TGTGCCCCCAAAGGCGACAGGGAAAATCAGCCCCAGCATTTT. Its translation: CAPKGDRENQPQHF.